One and the same sample provided the 18 T cell receptor beta chains below, sequenced in a study of blood T cell repertoires in COVID-19. Measured with immunoSEQ multiplex PCR; TCRdb has only the in-frame clones, and not every one. The data hold a few hundred thousand clones, with roughly 85% observed a single time. Sequencing used PBMCs or T cells enriched from blood (not recorded which). Receptors originate from a man in his thirties or forties who had recovered from COVID-19.

The chain links TRBV4-3 to TRBJ1-2; no definite D call. CDR1 LGHNA and CDR2 YSLEER come from the germline V gene. Trimming stripped 0 bases from V and 4 bases from J, with 9 bases between. The CDR3 sequence is 14 residues long. In nucleotides, the CDR3 is TGCGCCAGCAGCCAAGATATGGCTTTCTATGGCTACACCTTC. It encodes CASSQDMAFYGYTF.

This chain joins TRBV7-9 and TRBJ1-6; D is uncertain. The CDR3 is made up of 12 amino acids. The germline V gene has CDR1 SEHNR and CDR2 FQNEAQ (reference sequence). Trimming pared 4 bases from V and 14 bases from J, leaving 12 bases between. The CDR3 region has the DNA TGTGCCAGCAGCTCCCAGCGGTTTACCCTCCACTTT. Protein: CASSSQRFTLHF.

The V gene is TRBV15, the J gene TRBJ1-5, with a tentative D call TRBD1 (5 bases). This CDR3 region has 15 residues. The germline V and J ends were trimmed by 2 bases and 7 bases, with 15 bases remaining between them. Per the germline V gene, CDR1 is LNHNV and CDR2 is YYDKDF (reference sequence). The CDR3 DNA reads TGTGCCACCAGCAGACCCGACAGACGAAGCCAGCCCCAGCATTTT. Residues: CATSRPDRRSQPQHF.

The chain has TRBV5-1 and TRBJ1-1; perhaps TRBD1 as D (5 bases). This CDR3 spans 14 amino acids. V lost 5 bases and J 0 bases, leaving 11 bases between the germline ends. The germline CDR1 and CDR2 sequences are SGHRS and YFSETQ. The CDR3 is CASSKGTVNTEAFF. The CDR3 coding sequence is TGCGCCAGCAGTAAGGGGACTGTGAACACTGAAGCTTTCTTT.

The chain joins TRBV3-1 (or the pseudogene TRBV3-2) to TRBJ1-1; perhaps TRBD1 as D (5 bases). From germline, CDR1 is LGHDT and CDR2 YNNKEL (reference sequence). This CDR3 comprises 13 residues. V was trimmed by 4 bases and J by 1 base, leaving 7 bases between them. The CDR3: CASSRRENTEAFF. In nucleotides, the CDR3 is TGTGCCAGCAGCCGCAGGGAGAACACTGAAGCTTTCTTT.

As to this clone: The sample holds other DNA sequences that translate to the same CDR3. J is TRBJ1-5 and V is TRBV19, with unresolved D. Germline CDR1 is LNHDA and CDR2 is SQIVND (reference sequence). The CDR3 length is 13 residues. Trimming removed 6 bases from V and 4 bases from J, with 10 bases in between. Here the CDR3 reads CASSPGPNQPQHF. The CDR3 nucleotides read TGTGCCAGTAGCCCGGGTCCTAATCAGCCCCAGCATTTT.

This clone was detected once. The sample holds other DNA sequences that translate to the same CDR3. V and J are TRBV5-1 and TRBJ1-2, with 7 bases that match TRBD1. The CDR3 has 13 amino acids. With 3 bases clipped from V and 3 bases from J, the junction kept 2 bases outside the gene matches. CDR1 and CDR2 (germline): SGHRS, YFSETQ. The CDR3 reads CASSSTGDYGYTF. The DNA for the CDR3 is TGCGCCAGCAGCTCTACAGGGGACTATGGCTACACCTTC.

CDR3 residues: CASSQTRAGKAYEQYF. CDR3 DNA: TGTGCCAGCAGCCAGACGAGGGCGGGTAAGGCCTACGAGCAGTACTTC. This chain links TRBV3-1 (or the pseudogene TRBV3-2) with TRBJ2-7; D may be TRBD2 (5 bases). CDR3 size: 16 residues. V was trimmed by 3 bases and J by 2 bases, leaving 17 bases between them. Germline values: CDR1 LGHDT, CDR2 YNNKEL (reference sequence).

This clone was seen more than once but under ten times. The chain joins TRBV9 to TRBJ2-1; 13 positions agree with TRBD2. The J segment lost 10 bases and the V segment lost 4 bases, leaving 8 bases of the junction unmatched. The CDR3 contains 15 residues. Germline-derived CDR1 and CDR2 are SGDLS and YYNGEE. The CDR3 sequence is CASSLRTSGGQEQFF. CDR3 DNA sequence: TGTGCCAGCAGCCTGAGGACTAGCGGGGGACAGGAGCAGTTCTTC.

The chain joins TRBV4-2 to TRBJ1-2, with 11 positions matching TRBD1. CDR3 length: 16 residues. J was trimmed by 5 bases and V by 1 base; bases with no gene match: 6. Germline loops: CDR1 LGHNA, CDR2 YNFKEQ. The CDR3 is CASSQGPGQGAYGYTF. CDR3 bases: TGTGCCAGCAGCCAAGGCCCCGGACAGGGGGCGTATGGCTACACCTTC.

The chain couples TRBV3-1 (or the pseudogene TRBV3-2) to TRBJ1-1, with D unresolved. Trimming took 1 base from V and 10 from J, leaving 10 bases between them. There are 12 residues in the CDR3. CDR1 and CDR2 from the germline V gene are LGHDT and YNNKEL (reference sequence). The CDR3 nucleotides are TGTGCCAGCAGCCAAGGGGCATTGATAGCTTTCTTT. The encoded protein is CASSQGALIAFF.

The chain combines TRBV7-2 with TRBJ1-2, with a possible D match to TRBD1 (5 bases). CDR1 is SGHTA, CDR2 FQGNSA, per germline. The CDR3 consists of 13 residues. V was clipped by 1 base and J by 8 bases, with 11 bases between them. This CDR3 is CASSLGQLRGYTF. Here the CDR3 DNA reads TGTGCCAGCAGCTTAGGACAGCTTCGCGGCTACACCTTC. Based on the CDR3 plus reference TRBV7-2 and TRBJ1-2, the full variable domain is GAGVSQSPSNKVTEKGKDVELRCDPISGHTALYWYRQSLGQGLEFLIYFQGNSAPDKSGLPSDRFSAERTGGSVSTLTIQRTQQEDSAVYLCASSLGQLRGYTFGSGTRLTVV.

The V and J genes are TRBV5-1 and TRBJ2-7; 12 positions match TRBD1. Germline CDR1 reads SGHRS; CDR2 reads YFSETQ. This CDR3 is 14 amino acids long. Trimming removed 4 bases from V and 6 bases from J; junction bases left unmatched: 5. CDR3 in amino acids: CASSDRDRGLEQYF. CDR3 nucleotides: TGCGCCAGCAGCGACCGGGACAGGGGGCTCGAGCAGTACTTC.

The V call is TRBV29-1, the J call TRBJ1-6, with D possibly being TRBD1 (5 bases). The CDR3 contains 15 residues. Trimming left V 7 bases short and J 7 bases short, with 20 bases between. Germline values: CDR1 SQVTM, CDR2 ANQGSEA. DNA of the CDR3: TGCAGCGCCCCCCAGGGCAGGGTAAGGAATTCACCCCTCCACTTT. It is translated as CSAPQGRVRNSPLHF. Based on the CDR3 plus reference TRBV29-1 and TRBJ1-6, the full variable domain is SAVISQKPSRDICQRGTSLTIQCQVDSQVTMMFWYRQQPGQSLTLIATANQGSEATYESGFVIDKFPISRPNLTFSTLTVSNMSPEDSSIYLCSAPQGRVRNSPLHFGNGTRLTVT.

This chain uses TRBV2 with TRBJ1-1, with 7 nucleotides matching TRBD1. Trimming at V came to 6 bases and at J to 4 bases, leaving 8 bases not matched to a gene. Germline V gives CDR1 SNHLY, CDR2 FYNNEI. The CDR3 runs to 14 residues. The CDR3 DNA follows: TGTGCCAGCAGCGGGGACAGAAGGGGCACTGAAGCTTTCTTT. Translation: CASSGDRRGTEAFF.

V gene TRBV9 combines with J gene TRBJ2-5; 12 positions agree with TRBD1. Germline V gene data show CDR1 as SGDLS and CDR2 as YYNGEE. The V segment lost 4 bases and the J segment 5 bases; nucleotides outside the gene matches: 9. This CDR3 has 16 amino acids. This CDR3 is CASSITGTGGGETQYF. In DNA form, the CDR3 reads TGTGCCAGCAGCATTACCGGGACAGGGGGCGGGGAGACCCAGTACTTC.

The rearrangement uses TRBV5-4 and TRBJ2-2, with a weak D call TRBD1 (5 bases). V lost 4 bases and J lost 1, with 23 bases in between. This CDR3 has 19 amino acids. Germline assignment: CDR1 SGHNT and CDR2 YYREEE (reference sequence). The CDR3 loop is CASSPGSRGVGLNTGELFF. The DNA of the CDR3 is TGTGCCAGCAGCCCGGGCTCAAGGGGCGTCGGTCTGAACACCGGGGAGCTGTTTTTT.

A word on this clone: Other DNA sequences in the same sample also yield this CDR3. The chain employs TRBV6-2 or TRBV6-3 and TRBJ2-1; D gene uncertain. CDR3 size: 12 residues. Germline loops: CDR1 MNHEY, CDR2 SVGEGT. Trimming removed 2 bases from V and 7 bases from J, with 6 bases in between. The CDR3 sequence: CASSYARNEQFF. CDR3 bases: TGTGCCAGCAGTTACGCTCGGAATGAGCAGTTCTTC.